Reported below is one T cell receptor beta chain. What it binds is unknown. The primer mix had 60 Vbeta and 13 Jbeta primers. Only in-frame clones appear in the TCRdb table, and some are missing; sequencing was by immunoSEQ multiplex PCR. The sample lists about 180,000 clones, 77% occurring once. These data are taken from a study of cytomegalovirus exposure and HLA in healthy donors. There are 16 residues in the CDR3. J gave up 0 bases and V 3 bases, and 5 bases lay outside the gene matches. The germline V gene encodes CDR1 GTSNPN and CDR2 SVGIG (reference sequence). Notes on the study in general: A later analysis showed TCR association rates differing by HLA locus, peaking at DRB1 and lowest at HLA-C.

This chain connects TRBV30 to TRBJ1-6; 7 bases line up with TRBD1. The receptor was isolated from a man aged 18 to 35 in good health and CMV-seronegative. Sample: PBMCs. CDR3 bases: TGTGCCTGGAGGGATCACAGGGGCTCCTATAATTCACCCCTCCACTTT. Amino acids: CAWRDHRGSYNSPLHF.